This T cell receptor beta chain stems from a study of regulatory dendritic cells for organ transplantation (dated by TCRdb to about 2017). About the study as a whole: Sorted naive and memory CD4+ and CD8+ T cells had their TCRbeta repertoires sequenced both before and after allostimulation with either regulatory or mature dendritic cells. Here is what the overall study found, with its caveats: Among the resting subsets, memory CD8+ T cells contained the most alloreactive TCR clonotypes. In both subjects, allostimulation led to expansion of memory CD8+ clones, although regulatory dendritic cells appeared to cause more limited expansion than mature dendritic cells did. Only a couple of subjects were sequenced, and the authors noted considerable between-individual heterogeneity in the alloreactive memory CD8+ T cell pool. The repertoires of naive CD4+ and CD8+ T cells were highly diverse, while memory cell repertoires were less diverse, with memory CD8+ cells being the most oligoclonal.

According to the germline V gene (reference sequence), CDR1 reads SEHNR and CDR2 reads FQNEAQ. From cysteine to phenylalanine, the CDR3 is 15 amino acids long. The sequence is cut down to CDR3 DNA, 45 bases in frame from base 1. V sheds 5 bases and J sheds 6 bases, leaving 16 bases between their ends. A word on this clone: Its recognized antigen is unknown. There are no base qualities to consult, and no much larger clone falls within one base.

Naive T cells were sorted as CD45RA+ and memory T cells as CD45RO+ CD4+ or CD8+ cells by FACS. The T cells used for TCR sequencing were obtained from two healthy control subjects. Unstimulated sorted T cell subsets served as baseline controls for the mixed lymphocyte reactions. Genomic DNA was extracted with the Qiagen DNeasy Blood & Tissue Kit. Multiplexed two-step PCR with Vbeta-specific forward primers and Jbeta-specific reverse primers was used to amplify TCRbeta CDR3 regions. Through the immunoSEQ service, TCRbeta libraries were sequenced on an Illumina instrument. Per the authors' processing: IMGT annotation was used to assign V, D and J genes, and synthetic CDR3 analogues were used to correct counts for multiplex PCR bias. In the immunoSEQ Analyzer, repertoire clonality was calculated as one minus the normalized Shannon entropy. Whether a clone counted as expanded was decided by Fisher's exact test with Benjamini-Hochberg false discovery rate control and a two-tailed cutoff of P<0.01. Here the immuneACCESS table is served through TCRdb, limited to in-frame sequences with V and J called. Missing clones are a known gap in these copies; in checked studies unresolved V genes cover under half, and the rest lacks a known reason. V and J calls plus clone size are reproduced from that table; the DNA served to infer D and trimming. The sample has 30,000 to 35,000 clones on record, less than 90% of them singletons. The ten largest clones represent 0.055% to 0.08% of the sample.

The sequencing input was naive CD4+ T cells from blood. Taken with the paper, the label for cell subset or site translates to: CD45RA+ naive T cells. This receptor was obtained from a human donor in good health. The rearrangement combines TRBV7-9 with TRBJ2-2; the D gene assignment is ambiguous. This receptor carries the CDR3 CASSRKDHEAGELFF. At the DNA level, the sequence is TGTGCCAGCAGCCGGAAGGATCACGAGGCCGGGGAGCTGTTTTTT.